One and the same sample provided the 16 T cell receptor beta chains below, sequenced in a study of T cells in women clearing cervical HPV infection. Sequencing was performed with immunoSEQ multiplex PCR; in TCRdb, only in-frame clones are kept and a portion is missing. This listing includes roughly 36,000 clones. The sample comprised blood buffy coat. These receptors came from a woman aged 18 to 75 with a cervical HPV16 infection that either progressed to CIN3+ or cleared (not recorded which).

Concerning this clone: The DNA ends 3 residues before the CDR3 does, and the rest of the CDR3 is filled in from the germline J gene. The chain is built from TRBV5-4 and TRBJ1-6; D unresolved. This CDR3 is built from 14 residues. Germline V gives CDR1 SGHNT, CDR2 YYREEE (reference sequence). V was pared by 0 bases and J by 8 bases, with 9 bases between. The sequenced CDR3 bases are TGTGCCAGCAGCTTGGATATTATTGATTCACCC. It encodes CASSLDIIDSP. In full, the CDR3 is CASSLDIIDSPLHF.

Comment on this clone: The CDR3 is cut off 3 residues early in the read; its end comes from the germline J gene. The chain is built from TRBV12-3 or TRBV12-4 and TRBJ1-5; the match to TRBD1 covers 7 bases. The CDR3 consists of 14 residues. Trimming removed 5 bases from V and 6 bases from J; junction bases left unmatched: 7. The CDR3 bases that were read are TGTGCCAGCAGTCCCTCAGGGGACAGTCAGCCC. Amino acids: CASSPSGDSQP. The entire CDR3 protein reads CASSPSGDSQPQHF.

As regards this clone: The read falls 3 residues short of the CDR3 end, and the missing part is taken from the germline J gene. This chain joins TRBV20-1 and TRBJ2-3, with 10 bases that match TRBD2. V gave up 6 bases and J gave up 2 bases; unmatched junction bases: 8. Germline CDR1 DFQATT, CDR2 SNEGSKA (reference sequence). This CDR3 is built from 15 residues. CDR3 DNA, as far as it was read: TGCAGTGCCCAAGGACTAGCGGAGTACACAGATACG. It translates to CSAQGLAEYTDT. The CDR3 in its entirety is CSAQGLAEYTDTQYF.

CDR3 sequence: CASSSTGRNTEAFF. The sequenced CDR3 bases are TGTGCCAGCAGCTCGACAGGGAGGAACACTGAA. The rearrangement joins TRBV11-2 to TRBJ1-1, with 7 bases lining up with TRBD1. The missing CDR3 end, 3 residues past where the read stops, is filled in from the germline J gene. The germline V gene has CDR1 SGHAT and CDR2 FQNNGV. The V segment lost 4 bases and the J segment 1 base; nucleotides outside the gene matches: 3. This CDR3 has 14 amino acids.

Note on this clone: The CDR3 is cut off 3 residues early in the read; its end comes from the germline J gene. The rearrangement links TRBV5-6 to TRBJ1-2; 8 bases map to TRBD1. V was clipped by 0 bases and J by 7 bases; unmatched bases: 2. CDR3 length equals 13 residues. Looked up from germline, CDR1 is SGHDT and CDR2 is YYEEEE. The CDR3 is CASSLVDRAGYTF. The sequenced CDR3 bases are TGTGCCAGCAGCTTGGTGGACAGGGCTGGC.

On this clone: The read halts 3 residues ahead of the CDR3 end, with the missing end drawn from the germline J gene. The chain recombines TRBV19 with TRBJ1-4; 7 nucleotides agree with TRBD1. Germline CDR1 is LNHDA and CDR2 is SQIVND (reference sequence). The CDR3 is 16 amino acids. V was pared by 5 bases and J by 7 bases, with 13 bases of the junction left unmatched. The covered CDR3 bases are TGTGCCAGTAGTGGCCTTACAGGGGACGGGGCTGAAAAA. It translates to CASSGLTGDGAEK. The whole CDR3 sequence reads CASSGLTGDGAEKLFF.

With respect to this clone: The read comes to an end 3 residues before the CDR3 does, leaving the germline J gene to fill in the end. The chain has TRBV12-3 or TRBV12-4 and TRBJ1-3; maybe TRBD1 (5 bases). The CDR3 loop spans 15 amino acids. V was clipped by 1 base and J by 0 bases, with 7 bases between them. The CDR3 protein is CASSLGTNSGNTIYF. The part of the CDR3 DNA that was read is TGTGCCAGCAGTTTAGGGACAAACTCTGGAAACACC.

Concerning this clone itself: The read ends 3 residues before the CDR3 terminus; that terminus is restored from the germline J gene. The chain recombines TRBV7-9 with TRBJ1-1; D is uncertain. The CDR3 has 13 residues. Germline V CDR1 and CDR2: SEHNR, FQNEAQ (reference sequence). V lost 0 bases to trimming and J lost 1 base, with 3 bases between them. The sequenced part of the CDR3 DNA is TGTGCCAGCAGCTTAGCAGGGAACACTGAA. Its translation: CASSLAGNTE. The full CDR3 protein reads CASSLAGNTEAFF.

On this clone: The read halts 3 residues ahead of the CDR3 end, with the missing end drawn from the germline J gene. J is TRBJ2-3 and V is TRBV6-1; D possibly corresponds to TRBD1 (5 bases). The CDR3 length is 15 residues. V shed 3 bases and J shed 0 bases, with 10 bases lying between them. The germline CDR1 and CDR2 sequences are MNHNS and SASEGT. CDR3 DNA (partial): TGTGCCAGCAGTGATTTGGGGCTCAGCACAGATACG. It specifies CASSDLGLSTDT. The full-length CDR3 reads as CASSDLGLSTDTQYF.

Comments on this clone: The read stops 3 residues short of the end of the CDR3; the missing end is completed from the germline J gene. The chain is built from TRBV19 and TRBJ2-3, with unresolved D. Germline CDR1 and CDR2: LNHDA and SQIVND (reference sequence). Between the trimmed V and J ends, which lost 3 bases and 4 bases, there was a span of 11 bases. The CDR3 length is 14 residues. Incomplete CDR3 DNA: TGTGCCAGTAGTATGGATCAGGCCGCAGATACG. It encodes CASSMDQAADT. The whole CDR3 reads CASSMDQAADTQYF.

CDR3 region: CASSQDWLAPTYEQYF. The sequenced CDR3 bases are TGTGCCAGCAGCCAAGACTGGTTAGCGCCGACCTACGAG. V and J are TRBV4-2 and TRBJ2-7; perhaps TRBD2 as D (5 bases). The CDR3 goes on 3 residues after the read ends, and that part is filled in from the germline J gene. Per germline, CDR1 LGHNA and CDR2 YNFKEQ. The CDR3 is 16 residues long. Trimming took 0 bases from V and 2 from J, leaving 14 bases between them.

With regard to this clone: The read stops 3 residues short of the end of the CDR3; the missing end is completed from the germline J gene. In the same sample, other DNA sequences code for this CDR3. The chain links TRBV30 to TRBJ2-1; D not resolved. Trimming removed 2 bases from V and 5 bases from J, with 4 bases in between. CDR1 and CDR2 from the germline V gene are GTSNPN and SVGIG (reference sequence). CDR3 size: 11 residues. The CDR3: CAWSLNNEQFF. CDR3 DNA (partial): TGTGCCTGGAGTTTAAACAATGAG.

Turning to this clone: The CDR3 end is not reached by the read, which stops 3 residues before it; the germline J gene fills it in. This chain joins TRBV2 and TRBJ2-3; TRBD2 is a possible D gene (5 bases). Germline V CDR1 and CDR2: SNHLY, FYNNEI. CDR3 length: 16 amino acids. The V and J ends lost 5 bases and 0 bases respectively, with 15 bases between them. CDR3: CASSTSRLGSTDTQYF. The CDR3 DNA, read in part, is TGTGCCAGCAGTACTAGTCGACTGGGTAGCACAGATACG.

In the case of this clone: The observed sequence ends 3 residues before the CDR3 terminus, with the missing tail filled in from the germline J gene. The chain couples TRBV7-9 to TRBJ2-3, with 8 bases matching TRBD1. The V segment lost 7 bases and the J segment 4 bases; nucleotides outside the gene matches: 7. CDR3 length: 14 residues. CDR1 and CDR2 (germline): SEHNR, FQNEAQ (reference sequence). CDR3 DNA, as far as it was read: TGTGCCAGCACCCTAGGACAGGGTCCAGATACG. It specifies CASTLGQGPDT. The full CDR3 is CASTLGQGPDTQYF.

Points on this clone: The read halts 3 residues ahead of the CDR3 end, with the missing end drawn from the germline J gene. The chain combines TRBV7-9 with TRBJ1-4; tentatively, D is TRBD1 (6 bases). CDR1 is SEHNR and CDR2 is FQNEAQ in the germline V gene (reference sequence). V was shortened by 8 bases and J by 4 bases, with 14 bases between the two germline ends. The CDR3 contains 14 residues. The DNA read from the CDR3 is TGTGCCAGCCGGGGGGGCTGGGATAATGAAAAA. This encodes CASRGGWDNEK. The CDR3 as a whole reads CASRGGWDNEKLFF.

In the case of this clone: Read data end 3 residues before the CDR3 end; the end is taken from the germline J gene. The chain couples TRBV2 to TRBJ2-3; possibly TRBD1 for D (5 bases). V shed 4 bases and J shed 4 bases, with 15 bases lying between them. CDR1 is SNHLY, CDR2 FYNNEI, per germline. This CDR3 contains 15 residues. The CDR3 is CASSASRVGSDTQYF. The CDR3 bases that were read are TGTGCCAGCAGTGCAAGCAGGGTTGGTTCAGATACG.